The 25 T cell receptor beta chains presented below share a single source sample, sequenced in a study of OX40 agonist ivuxolimab in advanced cancers. To prepare the library, the immunoSEQ multiplex PCR assay was applied. TCRdb mirrors the immuneACCESS table, restricted to in-frame sequences. Some clones are absent from its copies; in checked studies, under half trace to an unresolved V gene, and the reason for the others is unknown. Recorded for this sample are 20,000 or so clones; 80% to 90% of them occurred a single time. Jointly, the top ten make up roughly 30% of the sample. The sequencing here drew on CD4+ or CD8+ T cells sorted from blood, taken in a trial of the OX40 agonist ivuxolimab. Receptors originate from an adult with an advanced solid tumor such as melanoma, head and neck, liver or kidney cancer.

The chain uses TRBV30 and TRBJ2-7; D gene ambiguous. The CDR3 runs 11 residues. Per germline, CDR1 GTSNPN and CDR2 SVGIG (reference sequence). V was pared by 0 bases and J by 6 bases, with 6 bases between. In DNA form, the CDR3 reads TGTGCCTGGAGTGTAAGCGCCGAGCAGTACTTC. This encodes CAWSVSAEQYF. The variable domain in full, with the rest retrieved from reference TRBV30 and TRBJ2-7, is SQTIHQWPATLVQPVGSPLSLECTVEGTSNPNLYWYRQAAGRGLQLLFYSVGIGQISSEVPQNLSASRPQDRQFILSSKKLLLSDSGFYLCAWSVSAEQYFGPGTRLTVT.

The chain links TRBV11-3 to TRBJ2-5, with 7 nucleotides matching TRBD2. Per the germline V gene, CDR1 is SGHNT and CDR2 is YENEEA. The V and J ends lost 5 bases and 1 base, in that order; junction bases with no gene match: 7. There are 15 residues in the CDR3. This chain's CDR3 is CASSPTSFGQETQYF. The CDR3 coding sequence is TGTGCCAGCAGCCCGACTAGCTTCGGCCAAGAGACCCAGTACTTC.

This sequence joins TRBV28 and TRBJ2-1; 10 positions agree with TRBD2. Per the germline V gene, CDR1 is MDHEN and CDR2 is SYDVKM. The CDR3 extends over 19 amino acids. V trimming: 1 base; J trimming: 0 bases; junction bases outside the gene matches: 9. CDR3 in amino acids: CASSLFWTSGLSSYNEQFF. In DNA form, the CDR3 reads TGTGCCAGCAGTTTATTCTGGACTAGCGGCTTGAGCTCCTACAATGAGCAGTTCTTC.

A few counts support this clone. The chain has TRBV9 and TRBJ2-2; a weak D match, TRBD1 (6 bases). V was cut by 4 bases and J by 6 bases, with 10 bases left in between. Germline V gene sequence: CDR1 SGDLS, CDR2 YYNGEE. The CDR3 is 13 residues long. The CDR3 bases are TGTGCCAGCAGCTTACAGGGTTCCGGGGAGCTGTTTTTT. It specifies CASSLQGSGELFF.

In its sample, this clone was seen a few times. The chain joins TRBV5-6 to TRBJ1-5; no reliable D call. V was trimmed by 0 bases and J by 1 base, leaving 8 bases between them. CDR1 SGHDT and CDR2 YYEEEE come from the germline V gene. The CDR3 sequence is 15 residues long. In nucleotides, the CDR3 is TGTGCCAGCAGCTTGGTTAGGGAGAGCAATCAGCCCCAGCATTTT. Encoded protein: CASSLVRESNQPQHF.

V gene TRBV29-1 combines with J gene TRBJ1-5, with D uncertain. Trimming took off 6 bases at V and 0 bases at J, with 18 bases between the two ends. CDR3 length equals 16 residues. Germline lookup yields CDR1 SQVTM and CDR2 ANQGSEA. The CDR3 DNA sequence: TGCAGCGTCGGGATGACCGGATCGGATAGCAATCAGCCCCAGCATTTT. It codes for CSVGMTGSDSNQPQHF.

This clone was observed a few times. The gene calls are TRBV9 and TRBJ1-3, with 8 bases lining up with TRBD1. This CDR3 spans 17 amino acids. With 3 bases clipped from V and 0 bases from J, the junction kept 8 bases outside the gene matches. In germline, CDR1 is SGDLS, CDR2 YYNGEE. The CDR3, as DNA: TGTGCCAGCAGCGCCCAGGACAGGGCCGGCTCTGGAAACACCATATATTTT. Amino acid sequence: CASSAQDRAGSGNTIYF.

The V gene is TRBV9, the J gene TRBJ2-7, with a weak D call TRBD2 (6 bases). This CDR3 region has 14 residues. Germline-derived CDR1 and CDR2 are SGDLS and YYNGEE. Deletions cut 0 bases from V and 3 bases from J, with 10 bases between. CDR3 coding DNA: TGTGCCAGCAGCGTAGAGGACTACGGCTACGAGCAGTACTTC. Protein product: CASSVEDYGYEQYF.

The V gene is TRBV7-9, the J gene TRBJ2-7; D possibly uses TRBD1 or TRBD2 (5 bases each). Germline V gives CDR1 SEHNR, CDR2 FQNEAQ (reference sequence). V was clipped by 4 bases and J by 2 bases, with 15 bases between them. The CDR3 covers 15 residues. In DNA, the CDR3 is TGTGCCAGCAGCTCGCCACAGGAGGAAACCTACGAGCAGTACTTC. Amino acids: CASSSPQEETYEQYF. The full variable domain, in which reference TRBV7-9 and TRBJ2-7 provide the parts outside the CDR3, is DTGVSQNPRHKITKRGQNVTFRCDPISEHNRLYWYRQTLGQGPEFLTYFQNEAQLEKSRLLSDRFSAERPKGSFSTLEIQRTEQGDSAMYLCASSSPQEETYEQYFGPGTRLTVT.

As DNA, the CDR3 is TGTGCCAGTAGTCCCGGAATGGGCTACGAGCAGTACTTC. Protein sequence: CASSPGMGYEQYF. This chain uses TRBV19 with TRBJ2-7; D unclear. V was clipped by 5 bases and J by 3 bases, with 11 bases between them. Germline loops: CDR1 LNHDA, CDR2 SQIVND (reference sequence). The CDR3 runs to 13 residues.

V usage is TRBV27 and J usage is TRBJ2-3, with 12 bases fitting TRBD2. V was pared by 0 bases and J by 5 bases, with 6 bases of the junction left unmatched. Germline CDR1 and CDR2: MNHEY and SMNVEV (reference sequence). This CDR3 has 17 residues. This CDR3 reads CASSLSPASGRGDTQYF. The CDR3 bases are TGTGCCAGCAGTTTATCCCCGGCTAGCGGGAGGGGAGATACGCAGTATTTT.

This clone is a singleton in its sample. This rearrangement joins TRBV7-8 to TRBJ2-1, with TRBD2 matching over 8 bases. Germline V CDR1 and CDR2: SGHVS, FQNEAQ. The CDR3 spans 15 residues. V was clipped by 2 bases and J by 5 bases; unmatched bases: 5. The DNA of the CDR3 is TGTGCCAGCAGCTTAACGGGGGGGCTGGACAATGAGCAGTTCTTC. Amino acids: CASSLTGGLDNEQFF.

The chain couples TRBV4-1 to TRBJ2-7, with 7 bases matching TRBD1. This CDR3 is built from 13 residues. Germline lookup yields CDR1 MGHRA and CDR2 YSYEKL. The V segment lost 0 bases and the J segment 9 bases; nucleotides outside the gene matches: 5. CDR3: CASSQDEGAWQYF. DNA of the CDR3: TGCGCCAGCAGCCAAGATGAGGGGGCCTGGCAGTACTTC.

The chain uses TRBV11-2 and TRBJ1-2, with D unclear. Between the trimmed V and J ends, which lost 5 bases and 6 bases, there was a span of 7 bases. The V gene's germline CDR1 is SGHAT and CDR2 FQNNGV. The CDR3 totals 11 residues. CDR3 protein: CASSQRDGYTF. CDR3 nucleotide sequence: TGTGCCAGCAGCCAGCGGGATGGCTACACCTTC.

The chain combines TRBV9 with TRBJ2-5, with a possible D match to TRBD1 (7 bases). The CDR3 spans 15 residues. Trimming took 3 bases from V and 4 from J, leaving 16 bases between them. From germline, CDR1 is SGDLS and CDR2 YYNGEE. Here the CDR3 DNA reads TGTGCCAGCAGCGCGGCAGGGGGGACGGGAGAGACCCAGTACTTC. It translates to CASSAAGGTGETQYF.

In this sample, this clone turned up a few times. The rearrangement uses TRBV7-3 and TRBJ1-3, with D possibly being TRBD1 (5 bases). The CDR3 sequence is 15 residues long. CDR1 and CDR2 from the germline V gene are SGHTA and FQGTGA. V was pared by 5 bases and J by 4 bases, with 15 bases between. CDR3: CASSPLQGEGNTIYF. The CDR3 coding sequence is TGTGCCAGCAGCCCCCTCCAGGGAGAGGGAAACACCATATATTTT.

This clone was counted between two and nine times. The chain uses TRBV7-6 and TRBJ1-6, with 8 positions matching TRBD1. Germline-derived CDR1 and CDR2 are SGHVS and FNYEAQ. There are 14 residues in the CDR3. The V segment lost 4 bases and the J segment 8 bases; nucleotides outside the gene matches: 4. The CDR3 reads CASSSGQGYSPLHF. As DNA, the CDR3 is TGTGCCAGCAGCTCCGGACAGGGCTATTCACCCCTCCACTTT.

This rearrangement joins TRBV6-6 to TRBJ2-7; the match to TRBD2 covers 7 bases. The CDR3 has 13 residues. J lost 2 bases, V lost 2 bases, and 0 bases had no gene match. The germline CDR1 and CDR2 sequences are MNHNY and SVGAGI (reference sequence). CDR3 nucleotide sequence: TGTGCCAGCAGTTACGCGGGGGCCTACGAGCAGTACTTC. Its translation: CASSYAGAYEQYF.

The chain employs TRBV9 and TRBJ2-1; D could derive from TRBD1 or TRBD2 (5 bases each). This CDR3 contains 14 residues. CDR1 SGDLS and CDR2 YYNGEE come from the germline V gene. Between the trimmed V and J ends, which lost 3 bases and 0 bases, there was a span of 7 bases. The CDR3 DNA sequence: TGTGCCAGCAGCGGGGGGTCCTCCTACAATGAGCAGTTCTTC. Protein product: CASSGGSSYNEQFF. The variable domain in full, completed from reference TRBV9 and TRBJ2-1, reads DSGVTQTPKHLITATGQRVTLRCSPRSGDLSVYWYQQSLDQGLQFLIQYYNGEERAKGNILERFSAQQFPDLHSELNLSSLELGDSALYFCASSGGSSYNEQFFGPGTRLTVL.

This clone was recorded once. Its ends do not fully match the called genes, so a read error is possible. The chain has TRBV6-5 and TRBJ2-1; TRBD1 is a possible D gene (5 bases). Germline loops: CDR1 MNHEY, CDR2 SVGAGI. CDR3 length equals 14 residues. The CDR3 sequence is CASTYRQAHNEQFF. For the CDR3, the DNA is TGTGCCAGCACTTACAGGCAGGCCCACAATGAGCAGTTCTTC.

This chain uses TRBV19 with TRBJ1-2; the D gene is possibly TRBD1 (6 bases). CDR1 and CDR2 (germline): LNHDA, SQIVND (reference sequence). The V gene lost 5 bases and the J gene lost 6 bases, with 13 bases spanning the gap. CDR3 length: 13 residues. The CDR3 bases are TGTGCCAGTAGTCCTAACCCAGGGGATGGCTACACCTTC. Protein sequence: CASSPNPGDGYTF.

The chain is built from TRBV29-1 and TRBJ2-1; D possibly corresponds to TRBD1 (6 bases). The V and J ends lost 0 bases and 5 bases respectively, with 14 bases between them. The CDR3 totals 15 residues. The germline CDR1 and CDR2 sequences are SQVTM and ANQGSEA. The CDR3 loop reads CSVEDLGQGNNEQFF. The CDR3 DNA reads TGCAGCGTTGAAGATCTTGGGCAGGGGAACAATGAGCAGTTCTTC.

The J gene is TRBJ1-2, the V gene TRBV25-1, with D perhaps TRBD1 (5 bases). V was clipped by 6 bases and J by 3 bases, with 17 bases between them. CDR3 length equals 15 residues. Looked up from germline, CDR1 is MGHDK and CDR2 is SYGVNS. The CDR3 loop is CASRGGFGSYYGYTF. CDR3 nucleotides: TGTGCCAGCAGGGGGGGTTTTGGCAGCTACTATGGCTACACCTTC.

The gene calls are TRBV7-9 and TRBJ2-4; no clear D. V was cut by 8 bases and J by 0 bases, with 8 bases left in between. CDR1 and CDR2 from the germline V gene are SEHNR and FQNEAQ (reference sequence). The length of the CDR3 is 13 residues. The CDR3 coding sequence is TGTGCCAGCTCGGGCGTAGCCAAAAACATTCAGTACTTC. It translates to CASSGVAKNIQYF. Full variable domain (rest looked up from reference TRBV7-9 and TRBJ2-4): DTGVSQNPRHKITKRGQNVTFRCDPISEHNRLYWYRQTLGQGPEFLTYFQNEAQLEKSRLLSDRFSAERPKGSFSTLEIQRTEQGDSAMYLCASSGVAKNIQYFGAGTRLSVL.

This clone is judged medium-sized. The chain recombines TRBV28 with TRBJ1-1; 7 bases fit TRBD1. Germline CDR1 MDHEN, CDR2 SYDVKM. The CDR3 covers 14 residues. The V segment lost 4 bases and the J segment 4 bases; nucleotides outside the gene matches: 6. CDR3 in amino acids: CASSSSDRVTEAFF. The CDR3 DNA reads as TGTGCCAGCAGTTCCTCCGACAGGGTCACTGAAGCTTTCTTT.